Following are 26 T cell receptor beta chains from one sample sequenced in a study of cytomegalovirus exposure and HLA in healthy donors. Both 60 Vbeta primers and 13 Jbeta primers went into the PCR. Sequencing was performed with immunoSEQ multiplex PCR; in TCRdb, only in-frame clones are kept and a portion is missing. The sample contains around 200,000 clones, roughly three quarters of which appear only once. Sequenced: PBMCs. The receptors derive from a male donor in good health and CMV-seronegative.

This clone was seen only a few times. J is TRBJ2-1 and V is TRBV28; TRBD2 aligns across 8 bases. Trimming cost V 6 bases and J 5 bases; bases outside gene matches: 9. The germline gives CDR1 MDHEN, CDR2 SYDVKM. The CDR3 runs 15 residues. CDR3 sequence: CASSSIGLAHNEQFF. Here the CDR3 DNA reads TGTGCCAGCAGCTCGATCGGACTAGCTCACAATGAGCAGTTCTTC.

The rearrangement uses TRBV4-3 and TRBJ2-7, with TRBD2 matching over 9 bases. Per germline, CDR1 LGHNA and CDR2 YSLEER. The CDR3 spans 17 residues. After removal of 1 base from V and 4 bases from J, the junction contained 11 bases not matched to a gene. CDR3 residues: CASSQGVSGGILYEQYF. Here the CDR3 DNA reads TGCGCCAGCAGCCAAGGAGTTAGCGGGGGCATCCTGTACGAGCAGTACTTC.

J is TRBJ2-1 and V is TRBV10-3; 7 bases map to TRBD1. With 0 bases clipped from V and 5 bases from J, the junction kept 13 bases outside the gene matches. The CDR3 loop spans 18 amino acids. In germline, CDR1 is ENHRY, CDR2 SYGVKD. The CDR3 loop reads CAISESYVGAGGNNEQFF. Here the CDR3 DNA reads TGTGCCATCAGTGAGTCCTATGTTGGGGCAGGGGGTAACAATGAGCAGTTCTTC.

This clone was detected a few times. This sequence joins TRBV2 and TRBJ2-4, with TRBD2 matching over 9 bases. With 4 bases clipped from V and 9 bases from J, the junction kept 7 bases outside the gene matches. Germline V CDR1 and CDR2: SNHLY, FYNNEI. The CDR3 spans 14 residues. CDR3 amino acids: CASSGSGRARIQYF. The DNA of the CDR3 is TGTGCCAGCAGTGGTAGCGGGAGAGCTCGCATTCAGTACTTC.

This chain links TRBV6-6 with TRBJ2-3; a weak D match, TRBD2 (6 bases). Germline values: CDR1 MNHNY, CDR2 SVGAGI (reference sequence). V was pared by 6 bases and J by 3 bases, with 19 bases between. The CDR3 runs to 16 residues. The CDR3 region has the DNA TGTGCCAGCAGCTCCTATCCCGGGACTGATACAGATACGCAGTATTTT. It specifies CASSSYPGTDTDTQYF.

This clone was counted only a few times. This rearrangement joins TRBV6-6 to TRBJ1-2; D gene unclear. V gave up 2 bases and J gave up 7 bases, with 11 bases separating them. In germline, CDR1 is MNHNY, CDR2 SVGAGI (reference sequence). This CDR3 region has 13 residues. CDR3: CASSYELQAGYTF. The CDR3 DNA reads TGTGCCAGCAGTTACGAACTTCAGGCTGGCTACACCTTC.

The chain recombines TRBV5-1 with TRBJ2-3, with D hard to call. V lost 0 bases and J 1 base, leaving 6 bases between the germline ends. Germline V lookup: CDR1 SGHRS, CDR2 YFSETQ. The CDR3 is made up of 14 amino acids. CDR3 in DNA: TGCGCCAGCAGCTTGGGGGCAGGCACAGATACGCAGTATTTT. This sequence encodes CASSLGAGTDTQYF.

The gene calls are TRBV27 and TRBJ1-5; 10 bases match TRBD1. Germline V CDR1 and CDR2: MNHEY, SMNVEV (reference sequence). Losses at the gene ends were 5 bases for V and 5 bases for J; bases not matched to a gene: 21. The CDR3 is made up of 20 amino acids. The CDR3 reads CASSPYRDRGRSRADQPQHF. The CDR3 DNA sequence: TGTGCCAGCAGTCCCTATCGCGACAGGGGGCGTAGTCGCGCGGATCAGCCCCAGCATTTT.

This clone was seen a single time. The chain has TRBV4-2 and TRBJ1-3; D might be TRBD1 (6 bases). The CDR3 has 15 amino acids. Germline V gene data show CDR1 as LGHNA and CDR2 as YNFKEQ. V was shortened by 1 base and J by 1 base, with 8 bases between the two germline ends. CDR3 protein: CASSQVGQSGNTIYF. CDR3 DNA: TGTGCCAGCAGCCAAGTGGGACAATCTGGAAACACCATATATTTT.

The chain uses TRBV7-2 and TRBJ2-7, with D unclear. The V end was cut by 1 base, the J end by 3 bases, with 7 bases between. CDR3 length: 13 amino acids. Per germline, CDR1 SGHTA and CDR2 FQGNSA. The CDR3 loop is CASSLGVNYEQYF. The CDR3 region has the DNA TGTGCCAGCAGCTTAGGAGTTAACTACGAGCAGTACTTC.

J is TRBJ1-6 and V is TRBV5-5; perhaps TRBD1 as D (5 bases). V was trimmed by 5 bases and J by 6 bases, leaving 15 bases between them. The CDR3 covers 15 residues. CDR1 and CDR2 (germline): SGHKS, YYEKEE (reference sequence). CDR3: CASSPGIIFNSPLHF. DNA of the CDR3: TGTGCCAGCAGTCCAGGGATAATATTTAATTCACCCCTCCACTTT. Drawing the rest from reference TRBV5-5 and TRBJ1-6, the complete variable domain is DAGVTQSPTHLIKTRGQQVTLRCSPISGHKSVSWYQQVLGQGPQFIFQYYEKEERGRGNFPDRFSARQFPNYSSELNVNALLLGDSALYLCASSPGIIFNSPLHFGNGTRLTVT.

The sample holds a few counts of this clone. This chain uses TRBV6-6 with TRBJ1-2; no clear D gene. The CDR3 loop spans 11 amino acids. The germline V gene has CDR1 MNHNY and CDR2 SVGAGI (reference sequence). V lost 7 bases and J 6 bases, leaving 9 bases between the germline ends. CDR3 in DNA: TGTGCCAGCACCCCTTTTCATGGCTACACCTTC. Translated, it gives CASTPFHGYTF.

CDR3 sequence reads: CASSEPYRTRQETQYF. In nucleotides, the CDR3 is TGTGCCAGCAGTGAACCTTATCGGACAAGACAAGAGACCCAGTACTTC. This chain joins TRBV25-1 and TRBJ2-5; tentative D call: TRBD1 (5 bases). The CDR3 is 16 residues long. Per germline, CDR1 MGHDK and CDR2 SYGVNS. The V and J ends lost 2 bases and 2 bases respectively, with 15 bases between them.

The chain couples TRBV5-1 to TRBJ2-7; D is possibly TRBD2 (5 bases). This CDR3 is built from 16 residues. From germline, CDR1 is SGHRS and CDR2 YFSETQ. Trimming took off 1 base at V and 0 bases at J, with 14 bases between the two ends. CDR3: CASSLRGNGRSYEQYF. CDR3 coding DNA: TGCGCCAGCAGCTTGCGAGGGAATGGACGCTCCTACGAGCAGTACTTC.

V and J are TRBV15 and TRBJ2-1; TRBD2 is a possible D gene (6 bases). The CDR3 is 14 amino acids. V was pared by 0 bases and J by 6 bases, with 9 bases between. The germline V gene encodes CDR1 LNHNV and CDR2 YYDKDF (reference sequence). CDR3 sequence (DNA): TGTGCCACCAGCAGAGATAAGGGAGGCAATGAGCAGTTCTTC. Protein: CATSRDKGGNEQFF.

The rearrangement links TRBV7-2 to TRBJ1-2; the D gene is possibly TRBD1 (6 bases). Germline CDR1 is SGHTA and CDR2 is FQGNSA. This CDR3 is built from 17 residues. Trimming cost V 1 base and J 2 bases, with 17 bases left between them. The CDR3 spells CASSLGPGQIRNYGYTF. Here the CDR3 DNA reads TGTGCCAGCAGCTTAGGGCCTGGACAGATTAGGAACTATGGCTACACCTTC.

The chain combines TRBV6-1 with TRBJ1-1, with D unresolved. Germline CDR1 is MNHNS and CDR2 is SASEGT. The CDR3 covers 17 residues. The ends were cut back, 3 bases at V and 1 base at J, with 18 bases in the middle. The CDR3 nucleotides read TGTGCCAGCAGTGAGCCCAACAGCGCTGAGGGGAACACTGAAGCTTTCTTT. As protein: CASSEPNSAEGNTEAFF.

V is TRBV7-9 and J is TRBJ2-6; maybe TRBD2 (6 bases). Trimming pared 5 bases from V and 2 bases from J, leaving 10 bases between. Germline V gene lookup returns CDR1 SEHNR and CDR2 FQNEAQ (reference sequence). The CDR3 contains 15 residues. CDR3 nucleotide sequence: TGTGCCAGCAGCCCCTGGGAGGCTGGGGCCAACGTCCTGACTTTC. Encoded protein: CASSPWEAGANVLTF.

The V and J genes are TRBV30 and TRBJ1-5; 8 bases agree with TRBD1. Trimming cost V 3 bases and J 4 bases; bases outside gene matches: 8. Germline lookup yields CDR1 GTSNPN and CDR2 SVGIG (reference sequence). The CDR3 loop spans 15 amino acids. The CDR3 DNA follows: TGTGCCTGGAGGGGTTTCGGGACAGGAAATCAGCCCCAGCATTTT. Translated, it gives CAWRGFGTGNQPQHF. Based on the CDR3 plus reference TRBV30 and TRBJ1-5, the full variable domain is SQTIHQWPATLVQPVGSPLSLECTVEGTSNPNLYWYRQAAGRGLQLLFYSVGIGQISSEVPQNLSASRPQDRQFILSSKKLLLSDSGFYLCAWRGFGTGNQPQHFGDGTRLSIL.

J is TRBJ2-3 and V is TRBV19, with D possibly matching TRBD2 (5 bases). Germline loops: CDR1 LNHDA, CDR2 SQIVND (reference sequence). The V end lost 7 bases, the J end lost 1 base, and 12 bases lay between the germline ends. The CDR3 contains 14 residues. CDR3 protein: CASMDSPGTDTQYF. The DNA of the CDR3 is TGTGCCAGTATGGACTCTCCAGGCACAGATACGCAGTATTTT.

The J gene is TRBJ2-7, the V gene TRBV28, with 7 bases aligning to TRBD2. The CDR3 loop spans 12 amino acids. Germline V gene sequence: CDR1 MDHEN, CDR2 SYDVKM. The junction had 10 bases not matched to a gene; V was cut back by 11 bases and J by 6 bases. The CDR3 reads CAVREGLVEQYF. CDR3 DNA sequence: TGTGCCGTCAGGGAGGGTCTGGTCGAGCAGTACTTC.

The chain recombines TRBV7-9 with TRBJ2-3; 11 nucleotides match TRBD1. The CDR3 spans 14 residues. V dropped 3 bases and J dropped 6; count of bases not matched to a gene: 2. Germline V lookup: CDR1 SEHNR, CDR2 FQNEAQ (reference sequence). CDR3 region: CASSFGTGGDTQYF. Here the CDR3 DNA reads TGTGCCAGCAGCTTCGGGACAGGGGGGGATACGCAGTATTTT.

The CDR3, as DNA: TGTGCCAGCAGCTTAACGTTGGCGGAAAGCACAGATACGCAGTATTTT. This translates into CASSLTLAESTDTQYF. The chain employs TRBV7-3 and TRBJ2-3; D ambiguous. The V gene's germline CDR1 is SGHTA and CDR2 FQGTGA. This CDR3 is 16 amino acids long. V lost 0 bases and J lost 0, with 10 bases in between.

The sample holds one count of this clone. This chain links TRBV11-3 with TRBJ2-1; 8 positions agree with TRBD2. Unmatched junction bases numbered 6, after V lost 1 base and J lost 7 bases. Germline V lookup: CDR1 SGHNT, CDR2 YENEEA. The CDR3 covers 15 residues. The CDR3 DNA reads TGTGCCAGCAGCTTAGTCGCGGGGGGCCTTAATGAGCAGTTCTTC. Protein product: CASSLVAGGLNEQFF.

The chain joins TRBV19 to TRBJ2-1; 8 bases match TRBD2. The CDR3 contains 13 residues. V was pared by 10 bases and J by 7 bases, with 9 bases of the junction left unmatched. Germline V gene data show CDR1 as LNHDA and CDR2 as SQIVND (reference sequence). CDR3 in DNA: TGTGCCACCAGGAGTTCGGGAGGGAATGAGCAGTTCTTC. Translation gives CATRSSGGNEQFF.

The chain employs TRBV20-1 and TRBJ2-3; D not resolved. Trimming removed 7 bases at V and 7 bases at J, with 9 bases between. Germline CDR1 and CDR2: DFQATT and SNEGSKA (reference sequence). This CDR3 is 10 amino acids long. CDR3: CSVDKNTQYF. The CDR3 DNA follows: TGCAGTGTAGATAAGAATACGCAGTATTTT.